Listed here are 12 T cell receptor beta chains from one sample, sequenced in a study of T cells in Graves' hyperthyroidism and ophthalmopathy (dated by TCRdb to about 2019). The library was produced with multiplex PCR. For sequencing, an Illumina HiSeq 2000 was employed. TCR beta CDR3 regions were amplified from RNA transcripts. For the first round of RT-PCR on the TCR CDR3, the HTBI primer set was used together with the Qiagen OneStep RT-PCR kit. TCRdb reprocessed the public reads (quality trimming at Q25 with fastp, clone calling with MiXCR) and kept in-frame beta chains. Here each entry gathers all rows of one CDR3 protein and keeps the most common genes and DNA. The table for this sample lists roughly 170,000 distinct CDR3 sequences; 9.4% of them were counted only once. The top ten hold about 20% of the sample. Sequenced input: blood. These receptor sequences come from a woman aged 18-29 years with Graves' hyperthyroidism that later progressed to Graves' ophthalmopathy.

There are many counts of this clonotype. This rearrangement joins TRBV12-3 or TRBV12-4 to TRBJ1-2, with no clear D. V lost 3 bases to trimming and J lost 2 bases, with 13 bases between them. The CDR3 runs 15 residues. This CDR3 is CASSFRQVFNYGYTF. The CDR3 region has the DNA TGTGCCAGCAGTTTTAGGCAGGTTTTCAACTATGGCTACACCTTC.

CDR3 in amino acids: CAWSFTGGRQPQHF. For the CDR3, the DNA is TGTGCCTGGAGCTTCACGGGGGGCAGACAGCCCCAGCATTTT. The chain links TRBV30 to TRBJ1-5; D possibly corresponds to TRBD1 (6 bases). Germline V gene sequence: CDR1 GTSNPN, CDR2 SVGIG (reference sequence). The CDR3 extends over 14 amino acids. Between the trimmed V and J ends, which lost 3 bases and 7 bases, there was a span of 16 bases. Full variable domain (rest looked up from reference TRBV30 and TRBJ1-5): SQTIHQWPATLVQPVGSPLSLECTVEGTSNPNLYWYRQAAGRGLQLLFYSVGIGQISSEVPQNLSASRPQDRQFILSSKKLLLSDSGFYLCAWSFTGGRQPQHFGDGTRLSIL.

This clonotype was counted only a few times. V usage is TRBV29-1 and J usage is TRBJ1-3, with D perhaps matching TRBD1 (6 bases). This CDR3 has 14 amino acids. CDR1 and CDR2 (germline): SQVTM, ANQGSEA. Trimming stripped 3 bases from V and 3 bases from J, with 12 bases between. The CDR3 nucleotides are TGCAGCGTTGATTTGGCAGGGGATGGAAACACCATATATTTT. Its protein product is CSVDLAGDGNTIYF.

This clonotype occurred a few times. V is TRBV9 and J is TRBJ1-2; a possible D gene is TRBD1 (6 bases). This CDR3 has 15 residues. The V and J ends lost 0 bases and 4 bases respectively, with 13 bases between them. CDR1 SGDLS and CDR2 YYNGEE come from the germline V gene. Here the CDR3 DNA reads TGTGCCAGCAGCGTAGCGGGGGGGCGCGCCTATGGCTACACCTTC. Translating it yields CASSVAGGRAYGYTF. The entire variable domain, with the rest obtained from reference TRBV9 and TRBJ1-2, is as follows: DSGVTQTPKHLITATGQRVTLRCSPRSGDLSVYWYQQSLDQGLQFLIQYYNGEERAKGNILERFSAQQFPDLHSELNLSSLELGDSALYFCASSVAGGRAYGYTFGSGTRLTVV.

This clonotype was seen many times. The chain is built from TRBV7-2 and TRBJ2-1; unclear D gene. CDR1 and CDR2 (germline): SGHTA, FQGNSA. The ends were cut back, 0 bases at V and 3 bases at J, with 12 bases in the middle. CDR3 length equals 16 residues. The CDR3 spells CASSLANSAYYNEQFF. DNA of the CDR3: TGTGCCAGCAGCTTAGCGAACTCAGCCTACTACAATGAGCAGTTCTTC. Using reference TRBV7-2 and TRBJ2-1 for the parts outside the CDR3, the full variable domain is GAGVSQSPSNKVTEKGKDVELRCDPISGHTALYWYRQSLGQGLEFLIYFQGNSAPDKSGLPSDRFSAERTGGSVSTLTIQRTQQEDSAVYLCASSLANSAYYNEQFFGPGTRLTVL.

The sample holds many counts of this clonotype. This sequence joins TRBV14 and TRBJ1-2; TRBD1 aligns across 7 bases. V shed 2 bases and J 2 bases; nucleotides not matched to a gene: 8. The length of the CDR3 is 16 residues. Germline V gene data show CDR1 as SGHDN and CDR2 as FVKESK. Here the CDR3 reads CASSQYSGQRNYGYTF. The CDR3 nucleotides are TGTGCCAGCAGCCAATATTCGGGACAGAGGAACTATGGCTACACCTTC.

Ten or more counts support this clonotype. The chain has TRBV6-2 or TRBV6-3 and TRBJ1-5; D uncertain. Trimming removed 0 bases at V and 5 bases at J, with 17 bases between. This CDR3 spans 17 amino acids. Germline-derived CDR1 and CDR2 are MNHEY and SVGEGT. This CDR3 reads CASSYSSGLRGDQPQHF. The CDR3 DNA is TGTGCCAGCAGTTACTCCTCCGGCCTCCGAGGCGATCAGCCCCAGCATTTT.

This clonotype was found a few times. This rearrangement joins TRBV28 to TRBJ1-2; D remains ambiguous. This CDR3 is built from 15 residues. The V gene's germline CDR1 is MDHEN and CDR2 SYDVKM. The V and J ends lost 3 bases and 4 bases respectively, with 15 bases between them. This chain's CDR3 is CASSFPRRRLYGYTF. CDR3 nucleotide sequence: TGTGCCAGCAGTTTTCCCAGGCGACGGCTCTATGGCTACACCTTC.

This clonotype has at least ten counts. This CDR3 is CASSEKGFPYNEQFF. Written as DNA, the CDR3 is TGTGCCAGCAGTGAAAAGGGTTTCCCCTACAATGAGCAGTTCTTC. The genes are TRBV2 and TRBJ2-1, with D hard to call. The germline V and J ends were trimmed by 2 bases and 2 bases, with 10 bases remaining between them. The germline V gene encodes CDR1 SNHLY and CDR2 FYNNEI. This CDR3 contains 15 residues.

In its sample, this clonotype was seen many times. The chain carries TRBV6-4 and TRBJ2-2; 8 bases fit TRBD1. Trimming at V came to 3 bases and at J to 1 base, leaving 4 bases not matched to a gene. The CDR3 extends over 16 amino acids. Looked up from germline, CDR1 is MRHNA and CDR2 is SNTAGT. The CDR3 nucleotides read TGTGCCAGCAGTGATTTCGGGACAGGGAACACCGGGGAGCTGTTTTTT. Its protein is CASSDFGTGNTGELFF.

The CDR3 spells CSVDPLAGETDTQYF. In DNA form, the CDR3 reads TGCAGCGTTGACCCCCTAGCGGGGGAGACAGATACGCAGTATTTT. The rearrangement uses TRBV29-1 and TRBJ2-3, with 10 positions matching TRBD2. Germline CDR1 reads SQVTM; CDR2 reads ANQGSEA. The V and J ends lost 3 bases and 3 bases, in that order; junction bases with no gene match: 6. The CDR3 length is 15 residues.

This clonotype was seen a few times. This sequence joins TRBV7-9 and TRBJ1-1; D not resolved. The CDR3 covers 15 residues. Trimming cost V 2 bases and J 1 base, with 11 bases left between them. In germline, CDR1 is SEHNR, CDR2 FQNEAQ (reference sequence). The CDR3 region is CASSLINAGNTEAFF. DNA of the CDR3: TGTGCCAGCAGCTTAATAAATGCAGGGAACACTGAAGCTTTCTTT.